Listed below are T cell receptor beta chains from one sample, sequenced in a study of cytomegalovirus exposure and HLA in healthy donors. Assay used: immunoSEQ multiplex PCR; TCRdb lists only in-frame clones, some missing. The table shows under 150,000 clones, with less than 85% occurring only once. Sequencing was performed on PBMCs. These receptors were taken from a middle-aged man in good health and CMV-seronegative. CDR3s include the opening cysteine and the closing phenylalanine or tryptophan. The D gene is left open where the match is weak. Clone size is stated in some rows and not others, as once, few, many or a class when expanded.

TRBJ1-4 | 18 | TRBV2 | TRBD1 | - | TGTGCCAGCAGTCCCTACCCGGGACAGGGGGCGTGGGATGAAAAACTGTTTTTT | CASSPYPGQGAWDEKLFF
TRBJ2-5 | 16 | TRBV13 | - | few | TGTGCCAGCAGCTTAGAACGCGGCAGGGGTAAAGAGACCCAGTACTTC | CASSLERGRGKETQYF
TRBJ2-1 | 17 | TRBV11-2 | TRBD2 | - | TGTGCCAGCAGGAGATTAGCGGGGGGCATGCCCTACAATGAGCAGTTCTTC | CASRRLAGGMPYNEQFF
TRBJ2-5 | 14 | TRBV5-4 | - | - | TGTGCCAGCAGCTTAGGGGCGATACAAGAGACCCAGTACTTC | CASSLGAIQETQYF
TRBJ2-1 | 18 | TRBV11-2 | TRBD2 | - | TGTGCCAGCAGCTTAGGAACTAGCGGGAGAGGCTCCTACAATGAGCAGTTCTTC | CASSLGTSGRGSYNEQFF
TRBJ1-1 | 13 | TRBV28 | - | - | TGTGCCAGCAGGGGGGCCGGAAACACTGAAGCTTTCTTT | CASRGAGNTEAFF
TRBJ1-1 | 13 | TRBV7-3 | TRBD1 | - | TGTGCCAGCAGCTTGGGACAGGGGAGTATGGCTTTCTTT | CASSLGQGSMAFF
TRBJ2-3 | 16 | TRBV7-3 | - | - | TGTGCCAGCAGCTTAGGACTAACCTCGATCACAGATACGCAGTATTTT | CASSLGLTSITDTQYF
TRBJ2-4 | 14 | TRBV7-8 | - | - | TGTGCCAGCAGCTCCCTCGGGGCCAAAAACATTCAGTACTTC | CASSSLGAKNIQYF
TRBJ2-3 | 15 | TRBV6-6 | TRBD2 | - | TGTGCCAGCAGTTACCTGGCGGGAGGCACAGATACGCAGTATTTT | CASSYLAGGTDTQYF
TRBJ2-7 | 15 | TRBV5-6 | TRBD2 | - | TGTGCCAGCAGCTTTCCTAGCGGGAGATTCCACGAGCAGTACTTC | CASSFPSGRFHEQYF
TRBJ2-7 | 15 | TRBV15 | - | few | TGTGCCACCAGCAGAGCCCAGGGAATCTCCCACGAGCAGTACTTC | CATSRAQGISHEQYF
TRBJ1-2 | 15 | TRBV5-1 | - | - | TGCGCCAGCAGCTACTCTCCTGATTCTAACTATGGCTACACCTTC | CASSYSPDSNYGYTF
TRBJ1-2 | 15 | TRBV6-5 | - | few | TGTGCCAGCAGTTACGGGGGCATCTTTAACTATGGCTACACCTTC | CASSYGGIFNYGYTF
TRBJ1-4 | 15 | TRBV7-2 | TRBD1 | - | TGTGCCAGCACCACTTCCGGGACAGGGTACGAAAAACTGTTTTTT | CASTTSGTGYEKLFF
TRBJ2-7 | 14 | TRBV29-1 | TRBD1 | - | TGCAGCGTTGAACGTGGACAGGGGTCCTACGAGCAGTACTTC | CSVERGQGSYEQYF
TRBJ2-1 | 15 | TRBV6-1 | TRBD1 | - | TGTGCCAGCAGTCCCCGGGACAGGGGGACGGCGAGGGAGTTCTTC | CASSPRDRGTAREFF
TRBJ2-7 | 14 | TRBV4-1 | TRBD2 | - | TGCGCCAGCAGCCAAGTTATAGCGGGAGCCGAGCAGTACTTC | CASSQVIAGAEQYF
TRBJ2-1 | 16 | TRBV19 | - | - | TGTGCCAGTAGTATATCCCTCACCGGGAGCCCTAATGAGCAGTTCTTC | CASSISLTGSPNEQFF
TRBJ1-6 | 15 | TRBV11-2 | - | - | TGTGCCAGCAGCCCCACACAGGGAAGTAATTCACCCCTCCACTTT | CASSPTQGSNSPLHF
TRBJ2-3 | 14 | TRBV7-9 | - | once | TGTGCCAGCAGCCAACGGGATGAGGGAGTTGGGCAGTATTTT | CASSQRDEGVGQYF
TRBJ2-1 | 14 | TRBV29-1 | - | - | TGCAGCGTGGCATCCGGGACAACTTACAATGAGCAGTTCTTC | CSVASGTTYNEQFF
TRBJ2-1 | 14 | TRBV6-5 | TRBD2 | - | TGTGCCAGCAGCTCCGGGACTAGCGGTTATGAGCAGTTCTTC | CASSSGTSGYEQFF
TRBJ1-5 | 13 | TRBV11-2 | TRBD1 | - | TGTGCCAGCAGTCAGGGGGCCCAGGGGCCCCAGCATTTT | CASSQGAQGPQHF
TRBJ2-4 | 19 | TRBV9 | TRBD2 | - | TGTGCCAGCAGCGTAGGGCCAGCGGGAGGGGAGTTGGCAAAAAACATTCAGTACTTC | CASSVGPAGGELAKNIQYF
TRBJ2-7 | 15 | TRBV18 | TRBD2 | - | TGTGCCAGCTCACCCACGCGGGGGTCCGGCTACGAGCAGTACTTC | CASSPTRGSGYEQYF
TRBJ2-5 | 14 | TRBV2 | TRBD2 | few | TGTGCCAGCAGTGGGGGACTAGCGGAAGAGACCCAGTACTTC | CASSGGLAEETQYF
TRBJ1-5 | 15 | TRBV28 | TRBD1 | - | TGTGCCAGCAGTCTGGACAGGGGGCTCAATCAGCCCCAGCATTTT | CASSLDRGLNQPQHF
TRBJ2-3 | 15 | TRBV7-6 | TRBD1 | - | TGTGCCAGCAGCGCGGGACAGGGGAGCACAGATACGCAGTATTTT | CASSAGQGSTDTQYF
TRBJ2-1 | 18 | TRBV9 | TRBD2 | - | TGTGCCAGCAGCGGAGGGATTAGCGGGGTTACAGACGGGGATGAGCAGTTCTTC | CASSGGISGVTDGDEQFF
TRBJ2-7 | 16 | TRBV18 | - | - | TGTGCCAGCTCCCCAATCCAAAGGCAGGGATCCCACGAGCAGTACTTC | CASSPIQRQGSHEQYF
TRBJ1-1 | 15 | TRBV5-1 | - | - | TGCGCCAGCAGCTTGGGATGGGAGGGGAACACTGAAGCTTTCTTT | CASSLGWEGNTEAFF
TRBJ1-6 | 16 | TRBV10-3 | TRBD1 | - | TGTGCCATCAGTGAGTCGACAGGGGTCGATAATTCACCCCTCCACTTT | CAISESTGVDNSPLHF
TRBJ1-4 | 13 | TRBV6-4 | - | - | TGTGCCAGCAGGCATACAGGGAATGAAAAACTGTTTTTT | CASRHTGNEKLFF
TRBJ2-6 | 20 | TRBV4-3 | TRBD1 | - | TGCGCCAGCAGCCAAGATTTATCCAGGGGGCTCTCACCCGGGGCCAACGTCCTGACTTTC | CASSQDLSRGLSPGANVLTF
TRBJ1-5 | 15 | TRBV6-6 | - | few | TGTGCCAGCACTTCCCCCGTCCCCTCCAATCAGCCCCAGCATTTT | CASTSPVPSNQPQHF
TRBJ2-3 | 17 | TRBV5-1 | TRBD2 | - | TGCGCCAGCAGCCCAGAAGCCCTCGGACTAGCCACAGATACGCAGTATTTT | CASSPEALGLATDTQYF
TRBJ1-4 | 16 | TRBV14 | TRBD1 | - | TGTGCCAGCAGCCACAACCGGGACAGGTCGGCTGAAAAACTGTTTTTT | CASSHNRDRSAEKLFF
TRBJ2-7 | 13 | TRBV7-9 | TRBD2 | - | TGTTCCAGCAGTGGCGGACTAGCTTCCGAGCAGTACTTC | CSSSGGLASEQYF
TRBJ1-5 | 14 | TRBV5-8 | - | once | TGTGCCAGCAGCCAGGGGACCAGTAATCAGCCCCAGCATTTT | CASSQGTSNQPQHF
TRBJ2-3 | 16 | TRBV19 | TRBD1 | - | TGTGCCAGTAGCCTCGAACACCGACAGGGGGGAGATACGCAGTATTTT | CASSLEHRQGGDTQYF
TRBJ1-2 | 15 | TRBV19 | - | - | TGTGCCAGTAGGGGCGACGGACAACCGATCTATGGCTACACCTTC | CASRGDGQPIYGYTF
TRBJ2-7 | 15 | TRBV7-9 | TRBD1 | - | TGTGCCAGCAGCAGGACCGGGACAGGGCAGTACGAGCAGTACTTC | CASSRTGTGQYEQYF